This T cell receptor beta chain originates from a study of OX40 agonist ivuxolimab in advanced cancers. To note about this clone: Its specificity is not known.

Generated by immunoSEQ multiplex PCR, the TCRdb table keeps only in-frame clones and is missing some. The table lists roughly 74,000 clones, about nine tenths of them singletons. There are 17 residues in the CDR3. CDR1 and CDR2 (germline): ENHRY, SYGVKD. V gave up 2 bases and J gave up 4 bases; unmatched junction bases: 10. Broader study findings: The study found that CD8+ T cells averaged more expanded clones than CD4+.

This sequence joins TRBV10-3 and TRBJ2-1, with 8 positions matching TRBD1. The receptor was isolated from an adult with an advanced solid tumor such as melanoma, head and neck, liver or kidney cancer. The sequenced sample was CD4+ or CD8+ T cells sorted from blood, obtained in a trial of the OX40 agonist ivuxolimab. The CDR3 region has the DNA TGTGCCATCAGTGAGGAAGCGGACAGGGTCCTTTACAATGAGCAGTTCTTC. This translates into CAISEEADRVLYNEQFF.